These 18 T cell receptor beta chains were sequenced from one sample in a study of T cell changes during pregnancy in multiple sclerosis. Produced via immunoSEQ multiplex PCR; TCRdb's table is partial and in-frame only. The profile shows 56,000 or so clones, roughly nine tenths of them singletons. Sequenced here: CD4+ T cells from peripheral blood mononuclear cells, sampled in the third trimester of pregnancy. These receptors were obtained from a female donor with multiple sclerosis, enrolled in a pregnancy study.

This clone was seen once. The chain has TRBV10-3 and TRBJ2-1; 12 positions agree with TRBD2. The CDR3 length is 15 residues. Trimming at V came to 3 bases and at J to 7 bases, leaving 4 bases not matched to a gene. Germline-derived CDR1 and CDR2 are ENHRY and SYGVKD. CDR3 residues: CAISDGLAGHNEQFF. DNA of the CDR3: TGTGCCATCAGTGACGGACTAGCGGGGCATAATGAGCAGTTCTTC.

The V call is TRBV9, the J call TRBJ2-7; D might be TRBD1 (6 bases). The V gene's germline CDR1 is SGDLS and CDR2 YYNGEE. Trimming left V 0 bases short and J 0 bases short, with 13 bases between. The CDR3 extends over 16 amino acids. The CDR3 bases are TGTGCCAGCAGCGTAGCTGGGGGCCTTGGCTCCTACGAGCAGTACTTC. This encodes CASSVAGGLGSYEQYF.

The gene calls are TRBV6-5 and TRBJ2-5; D might be TRBD1 (5 bases). The CDR3 consists of 13 residues. V lost 0 bases to trimming and J lost 13 bases, with 15 bases between them. CDR1 is MNHEY, CDR2 SVGAGI, per germline. CDR3 DNA sequence: TGTGCCAGCAGTTACTCGATGGGGCCTACCACGTACTTC. Translating it yields CASSYSMGPTTYF.

The CDR3 protein is CASSPREGAGNTIYF. The CDR3 nucleotides read TGTGCCAGCTCACCACGGGAAGGGGCTGGAAACACCATATATTTT. The chain employs TRBV18 and TRBJ1-3, with a possible D match to TRBD1 (5 bases). This CDR3 is built from 15 residues. CDR1 KGHSH and CDR2 LQKENI come from the germline V gene. V shed 1 base and J shed 2 bases, with 9 bases lying between them.

The J gene is TRBJ2-7, the V gene TRBV28; perhaps TRBD1 as D (6 bases). V was pared by 3 bases and J by 4 bases, with 10 bases between. Per the germline V gene, CDR1 is MDHEN and CDR2 is SYDVKM. The CDR3 loop spans 13 amino acids. CDR3 amino acids: CASSLMGAYEQYF. In nucleotides, the CDR3 is TGTGCCAGCAGTTTGATGGGGGCGTACGAGCAGTACTTC.

Concerning this clone: Mismatch with germline at one junction end may stem from a read error. The chain links TRBV28 to TRBJ1-5, with TRBD1 as a possible D gene (5 bases). From germline, CDR1 is MDHEN and CDR2 SYDVKM. This CDR3 is built from 13 residues. For the CDR3, the DNA is TGTGCCAGCAGTTTAAGACAGCCCAGCTCCAGACGTTTT. Protein: CASSLRQPSSRRF.

The chain uses TRBV30 and TRBJ2-3, with D perhaps matching TRBD1 (6 bases). Looked up from germline, CDR1 is GTSNPN and CDR2 is SVGIG (reference sequence). V was pared by 5 bases and J by 4 bases, with 19 bases between. The CDR3 length is 15 residues. CDR3: CAWGETGSWADTQYF. The CDR3 DNA sequence: TGTGCCTGGGGCGAAACAGGGAGTTGGGCAGATACGCAGTATTTT.

This clone occurred a few times. The V gene is TRBV4-2, the J gene TRBJ2-1, with D perhaps matching TRBD1 (7 bases). This CDR3 spans 15 amino acids. CDR1 and CDR2 (germline): LGHNA, YNFKEQ. V shed 4 bases and J shed 6 bases, with 16 bases lying between them. DNA of the CDR3: TGTGCCAGCAGCCTACCGGGGGCAGGGGGCAATGAGCAGTTCTTC. Translation: CASSLPGAGGNEQFF.

This rearrangement joins TRBV4-1 to TRBJ2-7; D is unresolved. The CDR3 loop spans 9 amino acids. V lost 10 bases and J lost 7, with 8 bases in between. Germline V gives CDR1 MGHRA, CDR2 YSYEKL. For the CDR3, the DNA is TGCGCCACCCCTATGGAGCAGTACTTC. Protein sequence: CATPMEQYF.

The V call is TRBV12-5, the J call TRBJ2-7, with 9 positions matching TRBD1. V lost 6 bases to trimming and J lost 7 bases; unmatched junction nucleotides: 4. The CDR3 covers 12 residues. Germline V gene lookup returns CDR1 LGHNT and CDR2 FRNRAP. This CDR3 is CASGQGALEQYF. Here the CDR3 DNA reads TGTGCTAGTGGACAGGGGGCCTTAGAGCAGTACTTC.

This rearrangement joins TRBV18 to TRBJ2-7; TRBD1 aligns across 7 bases. CDR3 length: 14 residues. Unmatched junction bases numbered 6, after V lost 2 bases and J lost 5 bases. CDR1 is KGHSH, CDR2 LQKENI, per germline. CDR3: CASSPVRGMDEQYF. The CDR3 coding sequence is TGTGCCAGCTCACCAGTCAGGGGGATGGACGAGCAGTACTTC.

The chain employs TRBV30 and TRBJ2-1; TRBD2 matches at 8 bases. The V segment lost 2 bases and the J segment 4 bases; nucleotides outside the gene matches: 7. The CDR3 is 15 amino acids. The germline gives CDR1 GTSNPN, CDR2 SVGIG (reference sequence). The CDR3 DNA is TGTGCCTGGAGTCTCGGGCTAGCGGGTTACAATGAGCAGTTCTTC. Encoded protein: CAWSLGLAGYNEQFF.

The chain joins TRBV5-1 to TRBJ2-2; the D gene is possibly TRBD2 (6 bases). With 0 bases removed from V and 1 base from J, the gap between germline ends came to 10 bases. CDR3 length: 16 amino acids. In germline, CDR1 is SGHRS, CDR2 YFSETQ. The CDR3 nucleotides read TGCGCCAGCAGCTTGGCGCCAGCGGGGAACACCGGGGAGCTGTTTTTT. It yields the protein CASSLAPAGNTGELFF. The full variable domain, with the rest looked up from reference TRBV5-1 and TRBJ2-2, is KAGVTQTPRYLIKTRGQQVTLSCSPISGHRSVSWYQQTPGQGLQFLFEYFSETQRNKGNFPGRFSGRQFSNSRSEMNVSTLELGDSALYLCASSLAPAGNTGELFFGEGSRLTVL.

The sample holds a few counts of this clone. This chain joins TRBV10-3 and TRBJ1-2, with D tentatively TRBD1 (6 bases). The V and J ends lost 0 bases and 4 bases respectively, with 6 bases between them. The CDR3 is 13 amino acids. CDR1 is ENHRY, CDR2 SYGVKD, per germline. CDR3 sequence: CAISESGGYGYTF. In nucleotides, the CDR3 is TGTGCCATCAGTGAGTCAGGGGGCTATGGCTACACCTTC.

V is TRBV7-8 and J is TRBJ1-2; 7 bases fit TRBD1. The CDR3 consists of 16 residues. Germline assignment: CDR1 SGHVS and CDR2 FQNEAQ. V lost 2 bases to trimming and J lost 5 bases; unmatched junction nucleotides: 11. The CDR3 is CASSLISGTVLYGYTF. The CDR3 DNA reads TGTGCCAGCAGCTTAATCTCCGGGACAGTCCTTTATGGCTACACCTTC.

The V gene is TRBV11-2, the J gene TRBJ1-3; D is unclear. CDR3 length equals 15 residues. Germline lookup yields CDR1 SGHAT and CDR2 FQNNGV. The V end was cut by 0 bases, the J end by 0 bases, with 6 bases between. The CDR3 coding sequence is TGTGCCAGCAGCTTAGAGGGCAGCTCTGGAAACACCATATATTTT. Translation: CASSLEGSSGNTIYF.

The CDR3 loop reads CASSEATGLTGNTIYF. CDR3 coding DNA: TGTGCCAGCAGTGAAGCGACAGGGCTTACTGGAAACACCATATATTTT. The V and J genes are TRBV6-1 and TRBJ1-3; 7 bases are a match to TRBD1. Germline values: CDR1 MNHNS, CDR2 SASEGT. V shed 0 bases, J shed 2 bases, and the junction held 4 bases outside the gene matches. This CDR3 is built from 16 residues.

The chain links TRBV14 to TRBJ1-1; unclear D gene. Trimming left V 0 bases short and J 0 bases short, with 2 bases between. Germline V gives CDR1 SGHDN, CDR2 FVKESK. The CDR3 contains 13 residues. CDR3 coding DNA: TGTGCCAGCAGCCAAGACTTGAACACTGAAGCTTTCTTT. It yields the protein CASSQDLNTEAFF.